This T cell receptor (beta chain) was retrieved from a study of blood T cell repertoires in COVID-19. Study in general: Samples came from the United States, Italy and Spain, spanning acute and convalescent COVID-19.

Original processing notes: Counts of nucleated cells, estimated from reference gene primer amplification, were obtained. Libraries were prepared by immunoSEQ multiplex PCR; TCRdb keeps only in-frame clonotypes and omits some of them. V and J calls and clone size come straight from that table; D and trimming were deduced from the DNA. The sample records some 220,000 clones, about 87% being singletons. The germline gives CDR1 SNHLY, CDR2 FYNNEI. The CDR3 has 13 amino acids. Trimming left V 4 bases short and J 2 bases short, with 7 bases between. Everyone who took part was roughly 18 to 89 years old, and they came from 20 to 25 US areas.

This TCR was recovered from a woman aged 30 to 39 who had recovered from COVID-19. The V gene is TRBV2, the J gene TRBJ2-3; D unclear. The sequenced material came from PBMCs or T cells enriched from blood (not recorded which). CDR3: CASSGGYTDTQYF. DNA for the CDR3: TGTGCCAGCAGTGGAGGATACACAGATACGCAGTATTTT.